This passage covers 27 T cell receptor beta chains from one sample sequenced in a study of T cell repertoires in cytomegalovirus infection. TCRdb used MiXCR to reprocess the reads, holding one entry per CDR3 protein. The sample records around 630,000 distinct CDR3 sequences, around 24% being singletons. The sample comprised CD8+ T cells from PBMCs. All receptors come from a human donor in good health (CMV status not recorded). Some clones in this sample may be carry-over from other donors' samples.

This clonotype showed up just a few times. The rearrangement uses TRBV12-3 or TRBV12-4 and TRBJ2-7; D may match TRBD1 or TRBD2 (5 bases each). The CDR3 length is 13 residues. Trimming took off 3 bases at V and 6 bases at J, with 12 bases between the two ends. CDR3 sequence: CASSFGTSGEQYV. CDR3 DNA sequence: TGTGCCAGCAGTTTTGGGACCTCCGGCGAGCAGTACGTC.

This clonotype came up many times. The CDR3 DNA sequence: TGTGCCAGCAGTTTAAGTTCAGGGCTCTACAATGAGCAGTTCTTC. It is translated as CASSLSSGLYNEQFF. J is TRBJ2-1 and V is TRBV12-3 or TRBV12-4; TRBD1 is a possible D gene (5 bases). The CDR3 has 15 residues. Trimming shortened V by 2 bases and J by 3 bases, and 11 bases separated the two germline ends.

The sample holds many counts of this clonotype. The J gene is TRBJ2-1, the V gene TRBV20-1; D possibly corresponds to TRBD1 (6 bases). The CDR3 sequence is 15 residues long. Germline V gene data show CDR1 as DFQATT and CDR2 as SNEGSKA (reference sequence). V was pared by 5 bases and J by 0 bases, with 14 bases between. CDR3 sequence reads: CSAHLGQSSYNEQFF. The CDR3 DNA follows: TGCAGTGCTCACCTCGGACAGAGCTCCTACAATGAGCAGTTCTTC.

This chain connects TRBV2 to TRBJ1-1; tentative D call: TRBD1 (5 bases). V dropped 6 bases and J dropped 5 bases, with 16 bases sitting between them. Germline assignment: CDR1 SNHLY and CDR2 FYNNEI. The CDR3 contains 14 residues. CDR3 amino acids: CASRAGWVETEAFF. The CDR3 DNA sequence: TGTGCCAGCAGGGCAGGGTGGGTGGAAACTGAAGCTTTCTTT.

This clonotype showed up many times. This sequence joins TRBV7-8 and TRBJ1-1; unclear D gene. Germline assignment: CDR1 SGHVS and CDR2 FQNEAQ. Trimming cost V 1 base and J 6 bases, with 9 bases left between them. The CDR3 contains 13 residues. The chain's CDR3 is CASSLELTAEAFF. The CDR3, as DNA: TGTGCCAGCAGCTTAGAGTTGACCGCTGAAGCTTTCTTT.

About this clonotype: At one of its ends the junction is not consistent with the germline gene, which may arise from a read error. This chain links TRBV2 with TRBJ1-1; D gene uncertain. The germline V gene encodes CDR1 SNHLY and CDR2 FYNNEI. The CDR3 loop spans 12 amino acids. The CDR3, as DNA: TGTGCCAGCAGAGGGAGTAACATTGAAGCTTTCTTT. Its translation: CASRGSNIEAFF.

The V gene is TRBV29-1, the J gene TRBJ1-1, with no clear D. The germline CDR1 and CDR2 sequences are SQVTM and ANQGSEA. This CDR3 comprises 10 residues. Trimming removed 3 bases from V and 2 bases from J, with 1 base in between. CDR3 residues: CSVDNTEAFF. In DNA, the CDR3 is TGCAGCGTTGACAACACTGAAGCTTTCTTT. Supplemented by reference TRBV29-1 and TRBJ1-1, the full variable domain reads SAVISQKPSRDICQRGTSLTIQCQVDSQVTMMFWYRQQPGQSLTLIATANQGSEATYESGFVIDKFPISRPNLTFSTLTVSNMSPEDSSIYLCSVDNTEAFFGQGTRLTVV.

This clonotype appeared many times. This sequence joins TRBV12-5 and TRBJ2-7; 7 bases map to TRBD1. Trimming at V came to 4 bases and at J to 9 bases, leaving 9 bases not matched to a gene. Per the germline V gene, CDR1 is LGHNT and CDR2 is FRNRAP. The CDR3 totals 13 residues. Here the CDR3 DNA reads TGTGCTAGTGGTTCCCGGGACAGTCGTAGGCAGTACTTC. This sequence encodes CASGSRDSRRQYF.

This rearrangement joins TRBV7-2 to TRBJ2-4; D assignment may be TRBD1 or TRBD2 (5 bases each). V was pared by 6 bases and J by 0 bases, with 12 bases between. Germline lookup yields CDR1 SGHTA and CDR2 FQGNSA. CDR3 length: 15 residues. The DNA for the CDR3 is TGTGCCAGCAGTCTTAGAGGGGAAGCCAAAAACATTCAGTACTTC. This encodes CASSLRGEAKNIQYF.

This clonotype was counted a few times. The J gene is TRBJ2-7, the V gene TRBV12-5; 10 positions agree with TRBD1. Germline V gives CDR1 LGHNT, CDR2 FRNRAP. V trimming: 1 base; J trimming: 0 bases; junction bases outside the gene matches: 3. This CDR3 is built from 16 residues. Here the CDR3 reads CASGLDRDRGSYEQYF. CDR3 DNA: TGTGCTAGTGGTTTGGACCGGGACAGGGGCTCCTACGAGCAGTACTTC.

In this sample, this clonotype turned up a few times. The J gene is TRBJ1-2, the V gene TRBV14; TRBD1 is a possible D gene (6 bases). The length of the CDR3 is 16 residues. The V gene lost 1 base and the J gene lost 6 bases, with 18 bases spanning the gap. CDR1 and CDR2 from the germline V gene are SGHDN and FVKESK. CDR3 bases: TGTGCCAGCAGCCAAGCACGGAGGGGGGCGGTGGATGGCTACACCTTC. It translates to CASSQARRGAVDGYTF.

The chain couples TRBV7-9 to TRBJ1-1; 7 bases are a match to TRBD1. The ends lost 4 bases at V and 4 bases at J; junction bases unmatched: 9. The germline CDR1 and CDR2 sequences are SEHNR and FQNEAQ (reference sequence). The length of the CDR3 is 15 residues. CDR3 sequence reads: CASSSDRVGGTEAFF. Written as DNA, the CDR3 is TGTGCCAGCAGCTCTGACAGGGTTGGTGGCACTGAAGCTTTCTTT.

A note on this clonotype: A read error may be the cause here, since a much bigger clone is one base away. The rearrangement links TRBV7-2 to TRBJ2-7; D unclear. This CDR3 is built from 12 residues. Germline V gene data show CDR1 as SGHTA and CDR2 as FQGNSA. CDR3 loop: CVSSFQLYEQYF. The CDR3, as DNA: TGTGTCAGCAGCTTTCAGCTCTACGAGCAGTACTTC.

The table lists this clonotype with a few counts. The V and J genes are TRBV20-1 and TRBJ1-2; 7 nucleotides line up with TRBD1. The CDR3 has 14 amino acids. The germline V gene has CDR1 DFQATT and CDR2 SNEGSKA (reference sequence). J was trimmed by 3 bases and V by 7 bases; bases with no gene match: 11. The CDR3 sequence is CSDLPRQGYYGYTF. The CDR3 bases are TGCAGTGACCTCCCCAGACAGGGCTACTATGGCTACACCTTC.

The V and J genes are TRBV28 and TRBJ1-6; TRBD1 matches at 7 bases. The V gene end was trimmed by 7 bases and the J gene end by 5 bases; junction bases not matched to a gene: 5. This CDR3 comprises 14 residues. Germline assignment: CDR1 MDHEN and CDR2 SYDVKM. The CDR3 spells CASTLTGNNSPLHF. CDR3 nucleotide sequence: TGTGCCAGCACCTTGACAGGGAATAATTCACCCCTCCACTTT.

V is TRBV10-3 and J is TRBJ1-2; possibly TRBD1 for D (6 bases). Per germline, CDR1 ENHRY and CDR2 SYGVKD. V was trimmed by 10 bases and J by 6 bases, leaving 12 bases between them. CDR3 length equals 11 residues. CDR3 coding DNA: TGTGCCACGCAGGGGATTAATGGCTACACCTTC. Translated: CATQGINGYTF.

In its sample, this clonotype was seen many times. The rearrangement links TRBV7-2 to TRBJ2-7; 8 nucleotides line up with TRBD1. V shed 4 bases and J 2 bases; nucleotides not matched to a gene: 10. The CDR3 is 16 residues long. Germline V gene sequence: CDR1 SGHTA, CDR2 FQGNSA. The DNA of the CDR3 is TGTGCCAGCAGCTCCGTAATGGACAGGGCCCCCTACGAGCAGTACTTC. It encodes CASSSVMDRAPYEQYF.

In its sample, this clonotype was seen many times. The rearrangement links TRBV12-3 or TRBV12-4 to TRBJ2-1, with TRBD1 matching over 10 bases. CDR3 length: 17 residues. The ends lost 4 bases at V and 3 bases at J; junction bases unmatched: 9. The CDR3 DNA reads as TGTGCCAGCAGTTCCCCGAGACAGGGGGCAGTCTACAATGAGCAGTTCTTC. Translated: CASSSPRQGAVYNEQFF.

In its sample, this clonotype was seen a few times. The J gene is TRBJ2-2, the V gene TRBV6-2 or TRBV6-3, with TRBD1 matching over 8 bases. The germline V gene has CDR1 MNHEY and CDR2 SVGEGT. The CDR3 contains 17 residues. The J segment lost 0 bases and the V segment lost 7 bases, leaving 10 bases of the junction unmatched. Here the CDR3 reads CASNLETTGANTGELFF. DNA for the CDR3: TGTGCCAGCAACTTAGAAACGACAGGGGCGAACACCGGGGAGCTGTTTTTT.

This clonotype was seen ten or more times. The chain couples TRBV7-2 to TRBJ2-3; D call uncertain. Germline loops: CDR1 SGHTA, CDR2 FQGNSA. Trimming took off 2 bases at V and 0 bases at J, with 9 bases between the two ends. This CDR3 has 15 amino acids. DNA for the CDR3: TGTGCCAGCAGCTTATTAGGGCCTAGCACAGATACGCAGTATTTT. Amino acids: CASSLLGPSTDTQYF.

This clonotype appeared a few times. CDR3: CSVEDHRDSTYEQYF. In DNA, the CDR3 is TGCAGCGTTGAAGATCATCGGGACTCTACCTACGAGCAGTACTTC. The chain has TRBV29-1 and TRBJ2-7, with D possibly being TRBD2 (6 bases). With 0 bases removed from V and 2 bases from J, the gap between germline ends came to 14 bases. There are 15 residues in the CDR3. CDR1 is SQVTM, CDR2 ANQGSEA, per germline.

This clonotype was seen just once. CDR3 sequence (DNA): TGTGCCAGCTCAGAAGGGACAGCCTACGAGCAGTACGTC. Residues: CASSEGTAYEQYV. The chain recombines TRBV18 with TRBJ2-7; 7 bases match TRBD1. Germline assignment: CDR1 KGHSH and CDR2 LQKENI. J was trimmed by 2 bases and V by 5 bases; bases with no gene match: 3. This CDR3 spans 13 amino acids.

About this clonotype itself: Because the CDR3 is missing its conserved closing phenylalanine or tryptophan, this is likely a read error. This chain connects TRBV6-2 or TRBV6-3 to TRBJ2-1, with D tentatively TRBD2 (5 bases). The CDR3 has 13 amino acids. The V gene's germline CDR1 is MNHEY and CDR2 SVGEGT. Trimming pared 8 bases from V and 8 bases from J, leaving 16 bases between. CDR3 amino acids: CASRPGSWDEQFS. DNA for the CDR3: TGTGCCAGCCGACCGGGGTCGTGGGATGAGCAGTTCTCC.

The CDR3, as DNA: TGTGCCAGCAGTTACTTGCCGGGACAGGTCTACAATGAGCAGTTCTTC. Residues: CASSYLPGQVYNEQFF. The V gene is TRBV6-2 or TRBV6-3, the J gene TRBJ2-1, with 8 bases aligning to TRBD1. Germline trimming cut 1 base from V and 3 bases from J; bases unmatched to any gene: 5. The CDR3 spans 16 residues. Germline lookup yields CDR1 MNHEY and CDR2 SVGEGT.

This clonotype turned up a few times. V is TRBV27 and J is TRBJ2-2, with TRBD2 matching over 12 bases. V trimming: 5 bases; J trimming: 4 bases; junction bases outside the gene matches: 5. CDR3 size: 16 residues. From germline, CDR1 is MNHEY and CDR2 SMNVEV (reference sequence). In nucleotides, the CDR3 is TGTGCCAGCAGTCCCCTAGCGGGGGGGTCCACCGGGGAGCTGTTTTTT. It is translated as CASSPLAGGSTGELFF.

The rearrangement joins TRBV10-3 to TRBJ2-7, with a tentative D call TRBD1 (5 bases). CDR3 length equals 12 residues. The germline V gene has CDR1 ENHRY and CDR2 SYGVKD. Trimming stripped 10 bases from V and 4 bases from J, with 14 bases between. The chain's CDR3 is CATSDKLYEQYV. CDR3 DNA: TGTGCCACCTCGGACAAGCTATACGAGCAGTACGTC.

The DNA for the CDR3 is TGTGCCAGTGCACAGGGGTACGAGCAGTACGTC. It encodes CASAQGYEQYV. The genes are TRBV28 and TRBJ2-7, with 7 positions matching TRBD1. There are 11 residues in the CDR3. V shed 9 bases and J 4 bases; nucleotides not matched to a gene: 3. The germline V gene encodes CDR1 MDHEN and CDR2 SYDVKM.